These T cell receptor beta chains were read from a single sample in a study of T cell responses to AZD1222 COVID-19 vaccine. TCRdb's copy holds only in-frame clones and misses some; the assay was immunoSEQ multiplex PCR. The data hold some 160,000 clones, with 85% to 95% observed a single time. The starting material was peripheral blood, obtained on day 0 of AZD1222 vaccination. The origin of the receptors is an adult in good health. CDR3s include the opening cysteine and the closing phenylalanine or tryptophan. A D gene is named only where the DNA matches it firmly. The size field is filled for only some rows; it gives once, few, many or a size class.

clone size	V gene	J gene	D gene	CDR3 DNA	CDR3 protein
-	TRBV20-1	TRBJ1-1	-	TGCAGTGCTAGAGATGGGGCAGGAGCTTTCTTT	CSARDGAGAFF
-	TRBV7-2	TRBJ1-6	-	TGTGCCAGCAGCTTAAGACGGATCAATTCACCCCTCCACTTT	CASSLRRINSPLHF
-	TRBV5-5	TRBJ1-3	TRBD1	TGTGCCAGCAGCCTAACAGGGGGTACTGGAAACACCATATATTTT	CASSLTGGTGNTIYF
-	TRBV28	TRBJ1-4	-	TGTGCCAGCAGTTTGTCGCAGGCTAATGAAAAACTGTTTTTT	CASSLSQANEKLFF
once	TRBV19	TRBJ2-1	TRBD1	TGTGCCAGTAGCCGACAGGGACGGCTCTCCTACAATGAGCAGTTCTTC	CASSRQGRLSYNEQFF
once	TRBV21-1	TRBJ2-1	-	TGTGCCAGCAGCACCAGGAGCGGGGGGAACAATGAGCAGTTCTTC	CASSTRSGGNNEQFF
-	TRBV4-2	TRBJ1-3	-	TGTGCCAGCAGCCAAGATCCAGGCAGGTCCACTGGAAACACCATATATTTT	CASSQDPGRSTGNTIYF
once	TRBV28	TRBJ1-6	-	TGTGCCAGCAGTTTAATCGCCTCGGGGGCGGGTCGTTCACCCCTCCACTTT	CASSLIASGAGRSPLHF
once	TRBV5-1	TRBJ2-2	-	TGCGCCAGCAGCTTACAGGGATATACCGGGGAGCTGTTTTTT	CASSLQGYTGELFF
-	TRBV3-1/TRBV3-2	TRBJ2-2	-	TGTGCCAGCAGCCTAAGCGAAATAGCGGCTTACACCGGGGAGCTGTTTTTT	CASSLSEIAAYTGELFF
-	TRBV19	TRBJ1-1	TRBD1	TGTGCCAGTACCTCGGGACAGGGAAGGGGAATGAACACTGAAGCTTTCTTT	CASTSGQGRGMNTEAFF
-	TRBV4-3	TRBJ1-4	-	TGCGCCAGCAGCCAAGGGGGGACGGGGAATGAAAAACTGTTTTTT	CASSQGGTGNEKLFF
-	TRBV6-5	TRBJ1-3	-	TGTGCCAGCAGGCCCACACAGGGAAGTGGAAACACCATATATTTT	CASRPTQGSGNTIYF
-	TRBV30	TRBJ1-4	TRBD1	TGTGCCTGGAGTGTATTCGGACAGGTTAATGAAAAACTGTTTTTT	CAWSVFGQVNEKLFF
-	TRBV9	TRBJ1-5	-	TGTGCCAGCAGCGTAGAGGGCGGCGAGGAGCCCCAGCATTTT	CASSVEGGEEPQHF
-	TRBV21-1	TRBJ2-4	-	TGTGCCAGCAGCAAGCCGGGACAGGGGAGCAAAAACATTCAGTACTTC	CASSKPGQGSKNIQYF
-	TRBV7-9	TRBJ2-3	-	TGTGCCAGCAGCTTAAGTCCTATCACAGATACGCAGTATTTT	CASSLSPITDTQYF
-	TRBV6-1	TRBJ2-2	-	TGTGCCAGCAGTGGGGTGGCCTCTCACACCGGGGAGCTGTTTTTT	CASSGVASHTGELFF
-	TRBV7-9	TRBJ2-3	TRBD2	TGTGCCAGCGTCCGGGGGGGCGACACAGATACGCAGTATTTT	CASVRGGDTDTQYF
-	TRBV2	TRBJ1-1	TRBD1	TGTGCCAGCGAGGAGACAGGGTACACTGAAGCTTTCTTT	CASEETGYTEAFF
-	TRBV5-1	TRBJ2-5	TRBD2	TGCGCCAGCAGCCGAAACGCACTAGCGGGGGGGGAGACCCAGTACTTC	CASSRNALAGGETQYF
-	TRBV4-2	TRBJ1-4	-	TGTGCCAGCAGCCGGTTGAAGGCCCCAACTAATGAAAAACTGTTTTTT	CASSRLKAPTNEKLFF
-	TRBV28	TRBJ1-6	-	TGTGCCAGCAGTCCTCGACCGAGCAGCTCCTATAATTCACCCCTCCACTTT	CASSPRPSSSYNSPLHF
-	TRBV20-1	TRBJ2-7	TRBD2	TGCAGTGCTAGTGACCCGGGGGGCTACGAGCAGTACTTC	CSASDPGGYEQYF
-	TRBV19	TRBJ2-3	TRBD1	TGTGCCAGTACGGCCCAGGGGGCTTCAGATACGCAGTATTTT	CASTAQGASDTQYF
-	TRBV4-1	TRBJ2-5	-	TGCGCCAGCAGCCAAGGGACTTTTCGCGAGACCCAGTACTTC	CASSQGTFRETQYF
-	TRBV9	TRBJ2-6	-	TGTGCCAGCAGCGTCAGGGACTCTGGGGCCAACGTCCTGACTTTC	CASSVRDSGANVLTF
-	TRBV19	TRBJ1-5	-	TGTGCCAGTAGTGGAGTCAATCAGCCCCAGCATTTT	CASSGVNQPQHF
-	TRBV6-5	TRBJ2-7	TRBD1	TGTGCCAGCAGTTGGACAGGGGCGGGCCACGAGCAGTACTTC	CASSWTGAGHEQYF